The clone carrying this T cell receptor beta chain was picked up one time. The antigen is undetermined. CDR3 length equals 14 residues. V was pared by 2 bases and J by 4 bases, with 12 bases between. The germline CDR1 and CDR2 sequences are MNHEY and SVGEGT. This sample is drawn from a study of T cell responses to AZD1222 COVID-19 vaccine. Across the whole study: Second-dose recipients at about 4 or about 12 weeks were treated as one pooled group. General study results and limits: Close to half of all spike-specific TCRs reportedly target regions of the variants that are unmutated. The peak T cell response came first, and repertoires were sampled only after it.

The table came from immunoSEQ multiplex PCR; TCRdb's copy has only in-frame clones and leaves some out. The sample shows 150,000 to 200,000 clones, roughly 92% of them seen only once. This receptor was obtained from an adult in good health. The input for sequencing was peripheral blood, taken on day 0 of AZD1222 vaccination. This rearrangement joins TRBV6-2 or TRBV6-3 to TRBJ2-7; TRBD2 might be the D (5 bases). CDR3 nucleotide sequence: TGTGCCAGCAGTTACAACCGGGAAGGATACGAGCAGTACTTC. Residues: CASSYNREGYEQYF.